This TCR beta chain was found in a study of T-cell reconstitution after alpha-beta-depleted transplantation in children. V was cut by 8 bases and J by 4 bases, with 15 bases left in between. Germline V gene lookup returns CDR1 SGHAT and CDR2 FQDESV (reference sequence). CDR3 length: 14 residues. Unique molecular identifiers tagged the TCRbeta library. TCRdb called the PCR reads again in MiXCR, with one record for every CDR3 protein. The sample carries 450,000 to 500,000 distinct CDR3 sequences, under 15% recorded once. Sequencing was performed on PBMCs from the stem cell graft donor, taken from the stem cell graft. The gene calls are TRBV11-1 and TRBJ2-1; no clear D gene. The TCR sequence derives from a human donor who donated a stem cell graft to a child with combined immunodeficiency. As DNA, the CDR3 is TGTGCCAGCGGAGAGGACCACTTTTACAATGAGCAGTTCTTC. It is translated as CASGEDHFYNEQFF. Full variable domain (outside the CDR3, taken from reference TRBV11-1 and TRBJ2-1): EAEVAQSPRYKITEKSQAVAFWCDPISGHATLYWYRQILGQGPELLVQFQDESVVDDSQLPKDRFSAERLKGVDSTLKIQPAELGDSAMYLCASGEDHFYNEQFFGPGTRLTVL.